The clone carrying this T cell receptor beta chain was counted once. Its antigen remains unidentified. This entry belongs to a study of T cell responses to AZD1222 COVID-19 vaccine. V lost 2 bases and J lost 2, with 12 bases in between. CDR1 SNHLY and CDR2 FYNNEI come from the germline V gene. CDR3 length: 15 amino acids. Study conclusions and caveats: Distributed over spike, vaccine-associated CD4 TCRs predominated at 160-218 and 743-854.

Here immunoSEQ multiplex PCR was the method, and the copy in TCRdb shows in-frame clones only, minus some. Among 150,000 to 200,000 clones listed, around 90% were seen once. This clonotype was sampled from an adult who received the AZD1222 COVID-19 vaccine. V gene TRBV2 combines with J gene TRBJ1-2; no reliable D call. The sample here was peripheral blood, taken 28 days after the second AZD1222 dose. The DNA of the CDR3 is TGTGCCAGCAGTGAACACCGGACGGCGAACTATGGCTACACCTTC. This gives the protein CASSEHRTANYGYTF.